There are a few counts of the clone carrying this TCR beta chain. This specimen belongs to a study of blood T cells in healthy people across ages. The V gene lost 6 bases and the J gene lost 4 bases, with 19 bases spanning the gap. CDR1 is MNHEY, CDR2 SVGEGT, per germline. CDR3 length: 17 amino acids. Next came a second PCR, run for roughly 6 to 11 cycles, which used a sample-barcoded 5' primer along with a J-beta primer mix. TCRdb re-called the 5' RACE reads with MiXCR, one entry per CDR3 protein. Among over 600,000 distinct CDR3 sequences listed, more than 55% were seen once. The rearrangement uses TRBV6-2 or TRBV6-3 and TRBJ2-6; D uncertain. Sequences were obtained from blood. The origin of this receptor is a man in his forties or fifties in good health. CDR3 DNA sequence: TGTGCCAGCAGCAAGAACAAAAGGACGTCAGGGGCCAACGTCCTGACTTTC. Its protein is CASSKNKRTSGANVLTF.